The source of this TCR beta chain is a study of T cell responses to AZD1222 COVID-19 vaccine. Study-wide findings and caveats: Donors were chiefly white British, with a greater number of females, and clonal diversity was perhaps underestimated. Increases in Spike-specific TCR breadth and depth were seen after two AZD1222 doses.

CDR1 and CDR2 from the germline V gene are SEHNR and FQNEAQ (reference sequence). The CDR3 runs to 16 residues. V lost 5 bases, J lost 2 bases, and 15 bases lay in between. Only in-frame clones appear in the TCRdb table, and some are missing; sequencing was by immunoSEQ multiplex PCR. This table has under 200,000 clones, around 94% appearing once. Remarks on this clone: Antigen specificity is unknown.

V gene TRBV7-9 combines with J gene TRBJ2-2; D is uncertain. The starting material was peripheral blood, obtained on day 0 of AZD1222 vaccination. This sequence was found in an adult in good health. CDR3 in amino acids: CASSRSPQRNTGELFF. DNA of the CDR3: TGTGCCAGCAGCCGATCCCCCCAGCGAAACACCGGGGAGCTGTTTTTT.